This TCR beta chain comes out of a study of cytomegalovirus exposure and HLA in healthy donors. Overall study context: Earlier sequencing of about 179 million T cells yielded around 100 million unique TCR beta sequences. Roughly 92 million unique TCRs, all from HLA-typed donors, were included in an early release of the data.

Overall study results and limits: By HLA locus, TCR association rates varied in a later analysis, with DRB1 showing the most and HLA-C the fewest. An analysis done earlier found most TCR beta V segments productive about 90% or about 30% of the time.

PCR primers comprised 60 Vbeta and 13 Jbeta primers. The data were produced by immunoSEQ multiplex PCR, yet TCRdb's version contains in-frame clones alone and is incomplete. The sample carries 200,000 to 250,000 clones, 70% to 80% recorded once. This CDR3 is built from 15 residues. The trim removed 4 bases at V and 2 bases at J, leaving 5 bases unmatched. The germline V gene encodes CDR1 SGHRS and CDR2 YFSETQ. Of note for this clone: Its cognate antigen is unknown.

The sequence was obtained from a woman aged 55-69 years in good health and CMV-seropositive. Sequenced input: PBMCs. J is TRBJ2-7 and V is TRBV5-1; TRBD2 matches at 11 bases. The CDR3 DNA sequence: TGCGCCAGCAGCCCCGGACTAGCGGGTGCCTACGAGCAGTACTTC. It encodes CASSPGLAGAYEQYF.